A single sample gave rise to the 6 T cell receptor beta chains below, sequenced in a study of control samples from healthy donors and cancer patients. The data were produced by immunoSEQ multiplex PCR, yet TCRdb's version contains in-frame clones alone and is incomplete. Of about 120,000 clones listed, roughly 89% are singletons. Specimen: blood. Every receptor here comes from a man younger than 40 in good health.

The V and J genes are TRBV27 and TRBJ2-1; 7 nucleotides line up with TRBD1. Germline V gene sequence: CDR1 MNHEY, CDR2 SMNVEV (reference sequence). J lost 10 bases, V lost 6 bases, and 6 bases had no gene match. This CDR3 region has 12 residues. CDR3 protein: CASRRQGREQFF. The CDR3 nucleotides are TGTGCCAGCAGGAGACAGGGCAGGGAGCAGTTCTTC.

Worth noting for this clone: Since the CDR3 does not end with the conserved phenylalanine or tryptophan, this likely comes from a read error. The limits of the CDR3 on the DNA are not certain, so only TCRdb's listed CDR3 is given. CDR3 amino acids: CASSPPRGGGDI. V gene TRBV12-3 or TRBV12-4 combines with J gene TRBJ1-3. The CDR3 region is 12 residues in length, termini included.

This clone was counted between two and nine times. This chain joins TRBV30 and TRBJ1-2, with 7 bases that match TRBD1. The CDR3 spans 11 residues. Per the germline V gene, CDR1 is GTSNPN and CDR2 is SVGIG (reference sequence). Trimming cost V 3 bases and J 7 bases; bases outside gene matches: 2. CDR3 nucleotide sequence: TGTGCCTGGAGCGCAGGGGGTGGCTACACCTTC. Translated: CAWSAGGGYTF.

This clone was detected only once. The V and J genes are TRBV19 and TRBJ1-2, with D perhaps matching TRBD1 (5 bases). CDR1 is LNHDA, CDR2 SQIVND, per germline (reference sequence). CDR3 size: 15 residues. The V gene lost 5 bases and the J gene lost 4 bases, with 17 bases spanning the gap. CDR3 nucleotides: TGTGCCAGTAGTCCCGGGGCAGGGACGATCTATGGCTACACCTTC. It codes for CASSPGAGTIYGYTF.

The CDR3 DNA reads as TGTGCCAGCACCTCAGCGGGGGGGAGGACTGAAGCTTTCTTT. Its translation is CASTSAGGRTEAFF. The rearrangement uses TRBV6-6 and TRBJ1-1, with D perhaps TRBD1 (5 bases). The CDR3 spans 14 residues. V shed 7 bases and J shed 5 bases, with 17 bases lying between them. The germline V gene has CDR1 MNHNY and CDR2 SVGAGI (reference sequence).

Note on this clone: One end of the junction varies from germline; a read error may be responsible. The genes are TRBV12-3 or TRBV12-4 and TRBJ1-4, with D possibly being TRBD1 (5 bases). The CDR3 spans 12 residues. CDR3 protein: CASSLVPDSLLF. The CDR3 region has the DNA TGTGCCAGCAGTTTAGTTCCCGACAGTCTGCTTTTT.